This T cell receptor (beta chain) was sequenced in a study of control samples from healthy donors and cancer patients. TCRdb's table, derived via immunoSEQ multiplex PCR, lists solely in-frame clones and lacks some. The table includes roughly 120,000 clones, about 95% detected once. The CDR3 is 14 amino acids. In germline, CDR1 is MNHEY, CDR2 SMNVEV (reference sequence). V shed 6 bases, J shed 0 bases, and the junction held 3 bases outside the gene matches. The chain couples TRBV27 to TRBJ2-7; TRBD1 agrees at 9 bases. The receptor comes from a man aged 30-40 years in good health. What was sequenced was blood. CDR3 DNA sequence: TGTGCCAGCAGGCCGGGACAGGGCTCCTACGAGCAGTACTTC. It codes for CASRPGQGSYEQYF.